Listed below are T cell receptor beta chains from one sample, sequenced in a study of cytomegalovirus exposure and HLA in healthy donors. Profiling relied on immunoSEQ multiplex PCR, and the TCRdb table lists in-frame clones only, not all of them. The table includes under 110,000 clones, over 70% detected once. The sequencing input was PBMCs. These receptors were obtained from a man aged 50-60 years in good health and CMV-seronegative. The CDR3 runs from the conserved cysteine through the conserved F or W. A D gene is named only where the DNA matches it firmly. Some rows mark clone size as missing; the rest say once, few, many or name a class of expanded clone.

CASSLGTSGLGTDTQYF	TGTGCCAGCAGCTTAGGGACTAGCGGGCTCGGCACAGATACGCAGTATTTT	-	TRBD2	TRBJ2-3	TRBV7-2
CASSFDRRTDTQYF	TGTGCCAGCAGCTTTGACAGAAGGACAGATACGCAGTATTTT	-	-	TRBJ2-3	TRBV5-6
CASSQIRTSGRGDEQFF	TGTGCCAGCAGCCAGATCCGGACTAGCGGGAGGGGAGACGAGCAGTTCTTC	-	TRBD2	TRBJ2-1	TRBV14
CASSPTRKQEVGANVLTF	TGTGCCAGCAGCCCTACAAGGAAACAGGAAGTTGGGGCCAACGTCCTGACTTTC	-	-	TRBJ2-6	TRBV7-6
CASSDQGTGWTEAFF	TGCGCCAGCAGCGATCAAGGGACAGGGTGGACTGAAGCTTTCTTT	few	TRBD1	TRBJ1-1	TRBV5-1
CSVLGATNEKLFF	TGCAGCGTGTTAGGGGCAACTAATGAAAAACTGTTTTTT	-	-	TRBJ1-4	TRBV29-1
CASSVTGGTEAFF	TGTGCCAGTAGTGTGACAGGGGGGACTGAAGCTTTCTTT	once	TRBD1	TRBJ1-1	TRBV19
CASRSPQGLNEQYF	TGTGCCAGCAGATCCCCTCAGGGGCTCAACGAGCAGTACTTC	-	-	TRBJ2-7	TRBV28
CASSQPAGTEAFF	TGTGCCAGCAGCCAACCGGCGGGGACTGAAGCTTTCTTT	-	-	TRBJ1-1	TRBV4-2
CASSPVDWSSGTDTQYF	TGTGCCAGCAGCCCCGTCGATTGGTCTAGCGGCACAGATACGCAGTATTTT	-	-	TRBJ2-3	TRBV5-6
CATSTLNGYEQYF	TGTGCCACCAGCACACTGAACGGGTACGAGCAGTACTTC	once	-	TRBJ2-7	TRBV15
CASYPLEALSSYNEQFF	TGTGCCAGCTACCCACTCGAGGCGCTGAGCTCCTACAACGAGCAGTTCTTC	-	-	TRBJ2-1	TRBV14
CASSLISPGEQFF	TGTGCCAGCAGTTTAATTTCCCCGGGGGAGCAGTTCTTC	-	-	TRBJ2-1	TRBV28
CASSLEGTGVNQPQHF	TGCGCCAGCAGCTTGGAAGGGACAGGGGTTAATCAGCCCCAGCATTTT	-	TRBD1	TRBJ1-5	TRBV5-1
CAWKTGLTRDTQYF	TGTGCCTGGAAGACAGGCTTAACCCGGGATACGCAGTATTTT	-	-	TRBJ2-3	TRBV30
CASSPQGPRGNQPQHF	TGTGCCAGCTCACCACAGGGCCCCAGGGGCAATCAGCCCCAGCATTTT	-	-	TRBJ1-5	TRBV18
CASTLAGDFYGYTF	TGTGCCAGCACCTTAGCGGGAGATTTCTATGGCTACACCTTC	-	-	TRBJ1-2	TRBV7-9
CASLYRGGYEQYF	TGTGCCAGCCTATACAGAGGAGGCTACGAGCAGTACTTC	-	-	TRBJ2-7	TRBV6-1
CASSSYRAGNTIYF	TGTGCCAGCAGCTCGTACAGGGCTGGAAACACCATATATTTT	-	-	TRBJ1-3	TRBV7-6
CASSYGLAANYEQYF	TGTGCCAGTAGCTACGGACTAGCGGCGAACTACGAGCAGTACTTC	-	TRBD2	TRBJ2-7	TRBV19
CAISEGDEKLFF	TGTGCCATCAGTGAAGGGGATGAAAAACTGTTTTTT	many	-	TRBJ1-4	TRBV10-3
CASSPGGLGNTIYF	TGTGCCAGCAGCCCGGGGGGCCTTGGAAACACCATATATTTT	-	-	TRBJ1-3	TRBV7-9
CASSRQGQGDYTF	TGTGCCAGCAGTCGCCAGGGGCAAGGGGACTACACCTTC	-	-	TRBJ1-2	TRBV2
CASTTASYGYTF	TGTGCCAGCACGACTGCTAGCTATGGCTACACCTTC	few	-	TRBJ1-2	TRBV2
CASTRTGGQNQPQHF	TGTGCCAGCACCAGGACAGGGGGCCAAAATCAGCCCCAGCATTTT	-	TRBD1	TRBJ1-5	TRBV9
CASSSTQGKSSYNEQFF	TGTGCCAGCAGCTCGACACAGGGTAAGAGCTCCTACAATGAGCAGTTCTTC	-	-	TRBJ2-1	TRBV7-9
CASSFFGSTDTQYF	TGTGCCAGCAGTTTTTTCGGGAGCACAGATACGCAGTATTTT	-	-	TRBJ2-3	TRBV27
CASSIPGGVTGNTIYF	TGTGCCAGTAGTATTCCAGGGGGCGTCACTGGAAACACCATATATTTT	-	TRBD1	TRBJ1-3	TRBV19
CASSAWAGTGPYEQYF	TGTGCCAGCAGTGCTTGGGCCGGGACAGGGCCCTACGAGCAGTACTTC	-	TRBD1	TRBJ2-7	TRBV6-1
CASSSGQPEQFF	TGTGCCAGCAGTTCGGGACAGCCAGAGCAGTTCTTC	-	TRBD1	TRBJ2-1	TRBV28
CASSPRQVVNEQFF	TGCGCCAGCAGCCCCCGGCAGGTGGTGAATGAGCAGTTCTTC	once	-	TRBJ2-1	TRBV5-1
CASSDRTGTPYGYTF	TGTGCCAGCAGTGATAGGACAGGAACCCCCTATGGCTACACCTTC	-	TRBD1	TRBJ1-2	TRBV25-1